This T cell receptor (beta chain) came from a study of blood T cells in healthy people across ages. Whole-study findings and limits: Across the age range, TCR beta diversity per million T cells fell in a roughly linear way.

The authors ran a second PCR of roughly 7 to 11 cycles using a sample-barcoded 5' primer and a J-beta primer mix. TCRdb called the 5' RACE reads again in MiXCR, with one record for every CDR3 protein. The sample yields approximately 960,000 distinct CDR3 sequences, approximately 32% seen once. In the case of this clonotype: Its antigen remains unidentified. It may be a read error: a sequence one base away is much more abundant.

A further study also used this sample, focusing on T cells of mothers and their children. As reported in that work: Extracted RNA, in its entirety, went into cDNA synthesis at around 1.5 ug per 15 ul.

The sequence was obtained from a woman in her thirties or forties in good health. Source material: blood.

CDR3 in DNA: TGTGCCAGCAGCCGTGGTACCGGGACAGGGCTCTACGAGCAGTACTTC. The encoded protein is CASSRGTGTGLYEQYF. V gene TRBV3-1 combines with J gene TRBJ2-7, with TRBD1 matching 9 bases. The V gene end was trimmed by 4 bases and the J gene end by 3 bases; junction bases not matched to a gene: 10. Germline CDR1 reads LGHDT; CDR2 reads YNNKEL (reference sequence). The CDR3 totals 16 residues.